Following are 2 T cell receptor beta chains from one sample sequenced in a study of shared clonotypes between healthy human individuals. Only in-frame clones appear in the TCRdb table, and some are missing; sequencing was by immunoSEQ multiplex PCR. The sample carries 2 million to 2.5 million clones, 80% to 95% recorded once. Sequences were obtained from naive CD4+ T cells from PBMCs. Documented subset: CD45RA+ positively selected. The receptors were sampled from a man between 18 and 29 years old in good health. Some clones in this sample may be carry-over from other donors' samples.

The genes are TRBV6-5 and TRBJ2-7, with a weak D call TRBD1 (6 bases). V lost 6 bases to trimming and J lost 0 bases, with 12 bases between them. The germline V gene has CDR1 MNHEY and CDR2 SVGAGI. This CDR3 contains 14 residues. The CDR3 nucleotides are TGTGCCAGCAGGCTCCGGGACAACTCCTACGAGCAGTACTTC. Protein product: CASRLRDNSYEQYF.

The chain uses TRBV28 and TRBJ2-7, with 7 bases that match TRBD2. Looked up from germline, CDR1 is MDHEN and CDR2 is SYDVKM. The CDR3 extends over 15 amino acids. Trimming removed 7 bases from V and 5 bases from J; junction bases left unmatched: 14. The CDR3 region has the DNA TGTGCCAGCACCTCTAGGGCTAGCGGTTCTCACGAGCAGTACTTC. Translation gives CASTSRASGSHEQYF.